This entry concerns a single T cell receptor beta chain. No antigen is known for it. CDR3 length equals 18 residues. The V gene's germline CDR1 is ENHRY and CDR2 SYGVKD. The junction had 12 bases not matched to a gene; V was cut back by 4 bases and J by 0 bases. Clones were sequenced by immunoSEQ multiplex PCR, and TCRdb holds only the in-frame ones, with some missing. The table lists roughly 60,000 clones, just under 95% of them singletons. The record originates from a study of cytomegalovirus exposure and HLA in healthy donors. Regarding the study as a whole: Whilst most TCR sequences proved rare, a subset of public TCRs occurred across many donors.

Sample: PBMCs. V usage is TRBV10-3 and J usage is TRBJ2-3, with 8 bases lining up with TRBD2. This sequence originates from a man younger than 30 in good health and CMV-seronegative. CDR3 sequence (DNA): TGTGCCATCAGTGCGCGGGGGGATCCGTCTAGTAGCACAGATACGCAGTATTTT. Protein product: CAISARGDPSSSTDTQYF.